Here is one T cell receptor (beta chain) with its context. This sample was included in a study of OX40 agonist ivuxolimab in advanced cancers. For the study at large: The mean age was roughly 60 years, ranging from about 20 to 85, with approximately 83% of participants male.

Using immunoSEQ multiplex PCR, the repertoire was profiled, and TCRdb retains in-frame clones only, with some absent. Found here are about 150,000 clones, roughly 94% of them singletons; the top ten hold approximately 0.32%. The CDR3 is made up of 14 amino acids. V was trimmed by 7 bases and J by 2 bases, leaving 15 bases between them. Germline CDR1 and CDR2: ENHRY and SYGVKD. The chain recombines TRBV10-3 with TRBJ2-7, with D unclear. The specimen comprised CD4+ or CD8+ T cells sorted from blood, sampled in a trial of the OX40 agonist ivuxolimab. This clonotype originated in an adult with an advanced solid tumor such as melanoma, head and neck, liver or kidney cancer. CDR3 sequence reads: CAITPTSRPYEQYF. The CDR3 DNA reads as TGTGCCATCACCCCCACATCGAGACCCTACGAGCAGTACTTC.